This T cell receptor beta chain was sequenced during a study of blood T cell repertoires in COVID-19. The overall study: Acute and convalescent COVID-19 samples came from the United States, Italy and Spain. T cells, B-cell-depleted T cells, or PBMCs supplied cDNA or gDNA.

The table came from immunoSEQ multiplex PCR; TCRdb's copy has only in-frame clones and leaves some out. The repertoire includes around 46,000 clones, 77% of them detected once, and around a fifth sits in the top ten. This CDR3 is 14 amino acids long. Germline lookup yields CDR1 SGHAT and CDR2 FQNNGV. V shed 3 bases and J shed 6 bases, with 12 bases lying between them. This sequence was found in a human donor with active or convalescent COVID-19. The donor label of this sample is uncertain. V gene TRBV11-2 combines with J gene TRBJ2-1; D call uncertain. Sequences were obtained from peripheral blood. Here the CDR3 DNA reads TGTGCCAGCAGCTTGACGACTTCCCGCAATGAGCAGTTCTTC. This sequence encodes CASSLTTSRNEQFF.